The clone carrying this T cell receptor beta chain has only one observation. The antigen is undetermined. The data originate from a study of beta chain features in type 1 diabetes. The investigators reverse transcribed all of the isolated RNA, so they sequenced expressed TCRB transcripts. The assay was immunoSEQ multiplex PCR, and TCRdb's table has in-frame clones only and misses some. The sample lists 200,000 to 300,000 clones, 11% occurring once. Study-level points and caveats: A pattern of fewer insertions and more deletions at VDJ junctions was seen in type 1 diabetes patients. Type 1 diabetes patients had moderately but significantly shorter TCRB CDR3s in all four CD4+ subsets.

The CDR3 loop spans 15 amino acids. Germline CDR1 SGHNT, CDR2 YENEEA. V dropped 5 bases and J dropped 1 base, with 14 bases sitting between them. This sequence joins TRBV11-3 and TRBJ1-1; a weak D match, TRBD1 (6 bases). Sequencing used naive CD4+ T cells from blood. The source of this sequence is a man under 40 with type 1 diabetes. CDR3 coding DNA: TGTGCCAGCAGCCTTATCGACAGGTCGAACACTGAAGCTTTCTTT. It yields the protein CASSLIDRSNTEAFF.